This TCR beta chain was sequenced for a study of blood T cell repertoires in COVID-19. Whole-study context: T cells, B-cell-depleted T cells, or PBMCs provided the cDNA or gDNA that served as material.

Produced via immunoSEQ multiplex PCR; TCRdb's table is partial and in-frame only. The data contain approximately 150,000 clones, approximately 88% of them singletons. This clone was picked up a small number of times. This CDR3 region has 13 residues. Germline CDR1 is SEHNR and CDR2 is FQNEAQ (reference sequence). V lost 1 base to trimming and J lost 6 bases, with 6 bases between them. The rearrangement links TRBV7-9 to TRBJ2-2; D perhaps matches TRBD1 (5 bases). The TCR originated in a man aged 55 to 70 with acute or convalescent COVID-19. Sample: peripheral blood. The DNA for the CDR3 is TGTGCCAGCAGCTTAGACAGGCCCGGGGAGCTGTTTTTT. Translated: CASSLDRPGELFF.